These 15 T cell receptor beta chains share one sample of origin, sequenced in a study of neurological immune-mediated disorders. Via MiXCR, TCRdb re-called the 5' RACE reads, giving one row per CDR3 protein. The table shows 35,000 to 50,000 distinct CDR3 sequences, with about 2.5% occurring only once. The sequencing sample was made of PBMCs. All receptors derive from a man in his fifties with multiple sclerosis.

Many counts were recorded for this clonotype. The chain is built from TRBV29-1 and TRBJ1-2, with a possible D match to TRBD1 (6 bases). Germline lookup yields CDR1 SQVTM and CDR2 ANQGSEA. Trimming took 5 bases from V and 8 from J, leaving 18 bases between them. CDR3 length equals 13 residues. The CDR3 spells CSVRQALGSGYTF. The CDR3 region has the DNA TGCAGCGTTCGACAGGCTCTAGGGAGCGGCTACACCTTC.

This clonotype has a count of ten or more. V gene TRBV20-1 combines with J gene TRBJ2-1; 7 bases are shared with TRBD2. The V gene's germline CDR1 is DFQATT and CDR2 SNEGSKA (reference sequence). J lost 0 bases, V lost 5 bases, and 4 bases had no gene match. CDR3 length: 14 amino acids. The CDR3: CSAPPGGSYNEQFF. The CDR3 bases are TGCAGTGCTCCGCCGGGGGGCTCCTACAATGAGCAGTTCTTC.

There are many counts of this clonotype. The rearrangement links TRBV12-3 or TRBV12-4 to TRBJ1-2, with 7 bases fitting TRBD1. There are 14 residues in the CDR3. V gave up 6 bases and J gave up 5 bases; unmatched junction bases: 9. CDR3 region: CASRTVQGRYGYTF. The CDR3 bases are TGTGCCAGCAGGACCGTACAGGGGAGGTATGGCTACACCTTC.

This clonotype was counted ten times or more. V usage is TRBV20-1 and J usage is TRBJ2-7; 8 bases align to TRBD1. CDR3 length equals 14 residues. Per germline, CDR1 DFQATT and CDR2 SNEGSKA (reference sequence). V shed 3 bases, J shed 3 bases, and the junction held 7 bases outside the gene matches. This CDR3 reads CSARGDRGHYEQYF. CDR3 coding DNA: TGCAGTGCTAGGGGAGACAGGGGCCACTACGAGCAGTACTTC.

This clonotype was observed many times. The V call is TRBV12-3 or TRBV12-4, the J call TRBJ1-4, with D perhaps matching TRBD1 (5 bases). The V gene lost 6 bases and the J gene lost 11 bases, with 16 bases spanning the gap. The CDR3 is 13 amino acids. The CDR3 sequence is CASSFVGTGKLFF. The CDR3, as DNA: TGTGCCAGCAGCTTCGTCGGGACGGGTAAACTGTTTTTT.

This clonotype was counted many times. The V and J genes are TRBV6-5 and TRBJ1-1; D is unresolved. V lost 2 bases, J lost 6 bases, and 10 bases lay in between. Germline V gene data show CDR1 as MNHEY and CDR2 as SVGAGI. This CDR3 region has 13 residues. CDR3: CASSYEGWAEAFF. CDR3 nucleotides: TGTGCCAGCAGTTACGAAGGGTGGGCTGAAGCTTTCTTT.

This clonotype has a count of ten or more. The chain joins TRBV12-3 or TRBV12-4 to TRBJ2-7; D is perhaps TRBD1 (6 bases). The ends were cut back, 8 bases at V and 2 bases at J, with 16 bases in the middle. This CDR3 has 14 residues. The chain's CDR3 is CASGSIDRTYEQYF. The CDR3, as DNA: TGTGCCAGCGGATCAATCGACAGGACCTACGAGCAGTACTTC.

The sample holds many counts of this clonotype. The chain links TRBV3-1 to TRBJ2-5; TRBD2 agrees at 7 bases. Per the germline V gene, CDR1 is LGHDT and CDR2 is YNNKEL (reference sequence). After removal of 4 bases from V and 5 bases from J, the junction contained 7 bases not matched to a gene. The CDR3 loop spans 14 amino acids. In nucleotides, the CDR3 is TGTGCCAGCAGCCTCCGGACTAGGTTGGAGACCCAGTACTTC. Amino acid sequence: CASSLRTRLETQYF.

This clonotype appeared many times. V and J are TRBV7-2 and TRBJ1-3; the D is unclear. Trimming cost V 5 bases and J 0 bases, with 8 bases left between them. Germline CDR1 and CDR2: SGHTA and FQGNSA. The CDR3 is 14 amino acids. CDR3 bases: TGTGCCAGCAGCCCGGCGAGCTCTGGAAACACCATATATTTT. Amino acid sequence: CASSPASSGNTIYF.

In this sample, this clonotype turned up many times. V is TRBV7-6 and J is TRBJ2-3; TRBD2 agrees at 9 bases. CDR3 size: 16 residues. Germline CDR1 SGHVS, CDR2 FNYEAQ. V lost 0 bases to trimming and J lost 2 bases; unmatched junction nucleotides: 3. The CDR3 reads CASSLATSGFTDTQYF. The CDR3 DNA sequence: TGTGCCAGCAGCTTAGCGACTAGCGGATTCACAGATACGCAGTATTTT.

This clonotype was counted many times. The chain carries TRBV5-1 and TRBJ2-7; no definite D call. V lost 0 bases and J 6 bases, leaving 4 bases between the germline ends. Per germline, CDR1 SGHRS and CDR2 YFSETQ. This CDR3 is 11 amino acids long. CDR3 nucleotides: TGCGCCAGCAGCTTGGAGTCCGAGCAGTACTTC. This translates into CASSLESEQYF.

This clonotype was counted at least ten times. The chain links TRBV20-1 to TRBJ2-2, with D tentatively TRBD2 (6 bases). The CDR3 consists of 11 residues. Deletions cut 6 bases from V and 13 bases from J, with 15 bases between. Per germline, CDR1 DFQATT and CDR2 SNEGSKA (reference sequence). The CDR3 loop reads CSAPSGGRLFF. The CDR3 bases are TGCAGTGCCCCCAGTGGGGGGAGGCTGTTTTTT.

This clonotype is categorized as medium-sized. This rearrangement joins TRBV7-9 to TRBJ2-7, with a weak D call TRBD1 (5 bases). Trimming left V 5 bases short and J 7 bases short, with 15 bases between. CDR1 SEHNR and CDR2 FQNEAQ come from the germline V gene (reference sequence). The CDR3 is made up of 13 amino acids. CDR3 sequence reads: CASSPRGPPEQYF. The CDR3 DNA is TGTGCCAGCAGCCCAAGGGGCCCTCCGGAGCAGTACTTC.

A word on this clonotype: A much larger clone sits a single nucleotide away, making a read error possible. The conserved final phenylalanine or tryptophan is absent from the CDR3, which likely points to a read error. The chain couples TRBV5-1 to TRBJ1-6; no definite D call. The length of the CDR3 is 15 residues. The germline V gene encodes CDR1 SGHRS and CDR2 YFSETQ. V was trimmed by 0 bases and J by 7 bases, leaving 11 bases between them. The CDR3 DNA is TGCGCCAGCAGCTTGGTGCCGGAGTTCAATTCACCCCTCCACATT. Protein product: CASSLVPEFNSPLHI.

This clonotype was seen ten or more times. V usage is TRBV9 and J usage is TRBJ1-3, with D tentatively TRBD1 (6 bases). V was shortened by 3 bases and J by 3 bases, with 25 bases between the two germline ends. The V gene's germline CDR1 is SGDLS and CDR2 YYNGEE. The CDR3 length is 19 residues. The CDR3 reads CASSAPAGHQTSYGNTIYF. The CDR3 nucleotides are TGTGCCAGCAGCGCGCCTGCGGGACACCAAACGTCGTATGGAAACACCATATATTTT. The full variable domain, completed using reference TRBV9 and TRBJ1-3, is DSGVTQTPKHLITATGQRVTLRCSPRSGDLSVYWYQQSLDQGLQFLIQYYNGEERAKGNILERFSAQQFPDLHSELNLSSLELGDSALYFCASSAPAGHQTSYGNTIYFGEGSWLTVV.